A single sample is the source of the 32 T cell receptor beta chains below, sequenced in a study of spatial heterogeneity in lung cancer. TCRdb redid the calling of the 5' RACE reads with MiXCR, one entry per CDR3 protein. The sample has roughly 8,000 distinct CDR3 sequences, around 8.6% seen once. Time point given: sample taken at primary tumor resection. Whole RNA, which was extracted from tumor, nontumor lung tissue or frozen PBMC, was sequenced without any cell sorting. The sequences come from PBMCs, collected at surgery. The source is a male donor with early-stage non-small cell lung cancer.

This clonotype occurred many times. This beta chain was picked up by a library intended for alpha chains and is off target, so its count carries little meaning. V gene TRBV6-5 combines with J gene TRBJ2-2; unclear D gene. V was cut by 6 bases and J by 5 bases, with 4 bases left in between. This CDR3 is 11 amino acids long. Germline V gene data show CDR1 as MNHEY and CDR2 as SVGAGI. CDR3 protein: CASRTTGELFF. As DNA, the CDR3 is TGTGCCAGCAGGACGACCGGGGAGCTGTTTTTT.

Sample share makes this clonotype medium-sized (0.01 to 0.1%). With the library built for alpha chains, this beta chain is off target and its frequency is not meaningful. The rearrangement uses TRBV6-5 and TRBJ1-6, with D uncertain. Germline loops: CDR1 MNHEY, CDR2 SVGAGI. The CDR3 is 15 residues long. V lost 0 bases and J lost 3, with 6 bases in between. CDR3: CASSYSASYNSPLHF. The CDR3 region has the DNA TGTGCCAGCAGTTACTCGGCCAGCTATAATTCACCCCTCCACTTT.

This clonotype has just a few counts. This beta chain is an unintended read in a library built for alpha chains; its size means little. The gene calls are TRBV12-3 or TRBV12-4 and TRBJ2-3; 7 nucleotides align to TRBD1. CDR3 size: 16 residues. The J segment lost 5 bases and the V segment lost 5 bases, leaving 13 bases of the junction unmatched. The CDR3 region has the DNA TGTGCCAGCAGTCTCAATGGACAGGTAGAGGGAGATACGCAGTATTTT. Translating gives CASSLNGQVEGDTQYF.

Comments on this clonotype: A library prepared for alpha chains yielded this beta chain as an off-target read; its size is of little meaning. The chain uses TRBV20-1 and TRBJ2-7; 11 positions match TRBD2. After removal of 5 bases from V and 4 bases from J, the junction contained 7 bases not matched to a gene. The CDR3 spans 14 residues. Germline V CDR1 and CDR2: DFQATT, SNEGSKA (reference sequence). The CDR3 sequence is CSAFTSGSGYEQYF. The CDR3 bases are TGCAGTGCTTTTACTAGCGGGAGCGGATACGAGCAGTACTTC.

There are many counts of this clonotype. For a library built for alpha chains, this beta chain is a stray read; little rests on its size. J is TRBJ2-1 and V is TRBV3-1; 8 bases are a match to TRBD1. Germline V gene data show CDR1 as LGHDT and CDR2 as YNNKEL (reference sequence). There are 15 residues in the CDR3. V was clipped by 0 bases and J by 7 bases; unmatched bases: 5. The CDR3 coding sequence is TGTGCCAGCAGCCAAGACCAGGGGGCAGGTAATGAGCAGTTCTTC. Residues: CASSQDQGAGNEQFF.

This clonotype was counted ten times or more. Since the library was made to target alpha chains, this beta chain is a stray read and its abundance is not meaningful. In nucleotides, the CDR3 is TGCGCCAGCAGCGCCGGGACTAGCTTCCAAGAGACCCAGTACTTC. Translating gives CASSAGTSFQETQYF. The genes are TRBV5-1 and TRBJ2-5; TRBD2 agrees at 9 bases. The V segment lost 4 bases and the J segment 1 base; nucleotides outside the gene matches: 5. The CDR3 contains 15 residues. The V gene's germline CDR1 is SGHRS and CDR2 YFSETQ.

On this clonotype: This beta chain is a stray read from a library made for alpha chains; its abundance is not meaningful. The chain uses TRBV19 and TRBJ2-5; D gene ambiguous. Trimming removed 4 bases from V and 0 bases from J, with 9 bases in between. Germline V CDR1 and CDR2: LNHDA, SQIVND (reference sequence). This CDR3 contains 14 residues. The CDR3 nucleotides are TGTGCCAGTAGTAGAGAAGTGAACCAAGAGACCCAGTACTTC. It is translated as CASSREVNQETQYF.

This clonotype was counted at least ten times. As an off-target read in a library built for alpha chains, this beta chain has a frequency of little significance. The chain has TRBV23-1 and TRBJ2-2; 7 nucleotides line up with TRBD1. TRBV23-1 is labeled an ORF, and its function is uncertain. The CDR3 has 18 amino acids. V gave up 0 bases and J gave up 3 bases; unmatched junction bases: 10. DNA for the CDR3: TGCGCCAGCAGTCAATCTTCAACCGACAGGGTCGACACCGGGGAGCTGTTTTTT. It encodes CASSQSSTDRVDTGELFF.

This clonotype was recorded at least ten times. Being off target in a library aimed at alpha chains, this beta chain has a size of little meaning. The rearrangement uses TRBV7-9 and TRBJ2-3, with 8 bases identical to TRBD1. CDR1 is SEHNR, CDR2 FQNEAQ, per germline (reference sequence). J gave up 4 bases and V 5 bases, and 11 bases lay outside the gene matches. The length of the CDR3 is 16 residues. The CDR3 bases are TGTGCCAGCAGCGCCTGGGACAGGCTGAACTCAGATACGCAGTATTTT. It is translated as CASSAWDRLNSDTQYF.

This clonotype has at least ten counts. A library made for alpha chains picked up this beta chain off target, so its size means little. J is TRBJ2-3 and V is TRBV7-8; D is tentatively TRBD1 or TRBD2 (5 bases each). Deletions cut 1 base from V and 6 bases from J, with 17 bases between. The germline V gene encodes CDR1 SGHVS and CDR2 FQNEAQ. The CDR3 contains 16 residues. CDR3 protein: CASSLEYGAYNDTQYF. The CDR3 DNA reads as TGTGCCAGCAGCTTAGAATACGGGGCCTACAACGATACGCAGTATTTT.

This clonotype was observed at least ten times. The library was built for alpha chains, so this beta chain is an off-target read and its size means little. This chain connects TRBV12-3 or TRBV12-4 to TRBJ2-1; 11 positions agree with TRBD2. CDR3 length: 15 residues. The trim removed 6 bases at V and 9 bases at J, leaving 10 bases unmatched. The chain's CDR3 is CASSPRGLAGPEQFF. The CDR3 coding sequence is TGTGCCAGCAGCCCAAGAGGACTAGCGGGCCCTGAGCAGTTCTTC.

This clonotype has ten or more counts. This beta chain was picked up by a library intended for alpha chains and is off target, so its count carries little meaning. The genes are TRBV10-3 and TRBJ1-5; D is uncertain. Looked up from germline, CDR1 is ENHRY and CDR2 is SYGVKD. The CDR3 runs to 13 residues. Trimming stripped 0 bases from V and 7 bases from J, with 7 bases between. CDR3 sequence reads: CAISESPPQPQHF. The CDR3 region has the DNA TGTGCCATCAGTGAGTCGCCGCCCCAGCCCCAGCATTTT.

In this sample, this clonotype turned up a few times. Within a library made for alpha chains, this beta chain is off target, and its count is uninformative. The CDR3 protein is CASSYSKSAADRKILLAKNIQYF. The DNA of the CDR3 is TGTGCCAGCAGTTACTCGAAATCCGCGGCAGACCGAAAAATTTTACTGGCCAAAAACATTCAGTACTTC. This rearrangement joins TRBV6-5 to TRBJ2-4; no reliable D call. Germline lookup yields CDR1 MNHEY and CDR2 SVGAGI. V lost 0 bases and J 1 base, leaving 31 bases between the germline ends. This CDR3 contains 23 residues.

This clonotype was detected ten times or more. The library was built for alpha chains, so this beta chain is an off-target read and its size means little. The genes are TRBV7-9 and TRBJ1-1; no definite D call. This CDR3 is built from 12 residues. The V gene lost 4 bases and the J gene lost 3 bases, with 6 bases spanning the gap. CDR1 is SEHNR and CDR2 is FQNEAQ in the germline V gene (reference sequence). This chain's CDR3 is CASSYKDTEAFF. The CDR3 DNA follows: TGTGCCAGCAGCTACAAGGACACTGAAGCTTTCTTT.

This clonotype was counted ten times or more. Because this beta chain is a stray read in a library intended to capture alpha chains, its abundance should not be given much weight. V and J are TRBV10-3 and TRBJ2-7; D uncertain. With 2 bases removed from V and 3 bases from J, the gap between germline ends came to 8 bases. Germline V gene sequence: CDR1 ENHRY, CDR2 SYGVKD. The CDR3 is made up of 13 amino acids. CDR3 DNA: TGTGCCATCAGTGAGGGGGATAACTACGAGCAGTACTTC. Protein: CAISEGDNYEQYF.

There are many counts of this clonotype. Little can be read into the size of this beta chain, an off-target read in a library designed for alpha chains. This chain connects TRBV5-1 to TRBJ2-7; D is ambiguous. Germline lookup yields CDR1 SGHRS and CDR2 YFSETQ. The CDR3 is 14 residues long. With 2 bases removed from V and 2 bases from J, the gap between germline ends came to 11 bases. The CDR3: CASSLDSTAYEQYF. CDR3 DNA sequence: TGCGCCAGCAGCTTAGATTCTACCGCCTACGAGCAGTACTTC.

This clonotype was seen ten or more times. A library prepared for alpha chains yielded this beta chain as an off-target read; its size is of little meaning. The chain links TRBV4-1 to TRBJ2-1; 11 bases align to TRBD2. J was trimmed by 8 bases and V by 4 bases; bases with no gene match: 10. The CDR3 totals 16 residues. In germline, CDR1 is MGHRA, CDR2 YSYEKL. Here the CDR3 DNA reads TGCGCCAGCAGCCCCGGACTAGCGGGTTCATATCATGAGCAGTTCTTC. Translated: CASSPGLAGSYHEQFF.

This clonotype rates as medium-sized. A library made for alpha chains picked up this beta chain off target, so its size means little. The chain has TRBV7-9 and TRBJ1-1, with no clear D. Germline values: CDR1 SEHNR, CDR2 FQNEAQ (reference sequence). This CDR3 spans 11 amino acids. Between the trimmed V and J ends, which lost 3 bases and 7 bases, there was a span of 6 bases. The CDR3 loop reads CASSLGGEAFF. DNA for the CDR3: TGTGCCAGCAGCTTGGGCGGTGAAGCTTTCTTT.

At least ten counts were recorded for this clonotype. Since the library was made to target alpha chains, this beta chain is a stray read and its abundance is not meaningful. The chain combines TRBV20-1 with TRBJ1-2, with D perhaps matching TRBD1 (6 bases). Trimming removed 0 bases from V and 4 bases from J, with 9 bases in between. This CDR3 has 13 residues. Germline V gene lookup returns CDR1 DFQATT and CDR2 SNEGSKA (reference sequence). In DNA form, the CDR3 reads TGCAGTGCTAGAGAACGAGGGGGCTATGGCTACACCTTC. Encoded protein: CSARERGGYGYTF.

This clonotype has at least ten counts. This beta chain represents an off-target read in a library built for alpha chains; its size is of limited meaning. The CDR3 sequence is CASSQRDRGLGGYTF. The CDR3 nucleotides are TGTGCCAGCAGTCAACGGGACAGGGGGCTTGGCGGCTACACCTTC. V usage is TRBV12-3 or TRBV12-4 and J usage is TRBJ1-2; 12 bases are a match to TRBD1. Germline trimming cut 5 bases from V and 8 bases from J; bases unmatched to any gene: 9. The CDR3 has 15 amino acids.

This clonotype showed up many times. The library was built for alpha chains, so this beta chain is an off-target read and its size means little. The chain uses TRBV10-1 and TRBJ1-1, with D uncertain. The CDR3 is made up of 13 amino acids. Looked up from germline, CDR1 is WNHNN and CDR2 is SYGVQD (reference sequence). With 3 bases removed from V and 1 base from J, the gap between germline ends came to 6 bases. The CDR3 region is CASSDAANTEAFF. The CDR3 DNA reads as TGCGCCAGCAGTGATGCAGCGAACACTGAAGCTTTCTTT.

The sample holds many counts of this clonotype. This beta chain turned up in a library designed for alpha chains; as an off-target read, its abundance says little. CDR3 sequence (DNA): TGTGCCAGCAGTGAGCAGGGGAGGTGGTACGAGCAGTACTTC. Translating it yields CASSEQGRWYEQYF. This chain connects TRBV6-1 to TRBJ2-7; the D gene could be TRBD1 or TRBD2 (6 bases each). Trimming cost V 3 bases and J 4 bases, with 13 bases left between them. Per germline, CDR1 MNHNS and CDR2 SASEGT. This CDR3 contains 14 residues.

This clonotype has a count of ten or more. The library was designed around alpha chains, so this beta chain is a stray read whose abundance carries little weight. The chain combines TRBV30 with TRBJ1-3; D gene uncertain. V shed 3 bases and J shed 4 bases, with 16 bases lying between them. Germline CDR1 and CDR2: GTSNPN and SVGIG (reference sequence). The CDR3 totals 15 residues. The CDR3 nucleotides read TGTGCCTGGAGCCGGGCCCGGCAGACAGGAAACACCATATATTTT. This gives the protein CAWSRARQTGNTIYF.

This clonotype was recorded a few times. This beta chain was picked up by a library intended for alpha chains and is off target, so its count carries little meaning. The chain joins TRBV6-5 to TRBJ2-2, with 11 bases lining up with TRBD2. V trimming: 8 bases; J trimming: 6 bases; junction bases outside the gene matches: 11. This CDR3 contains 16 residues. The V gene's germline CDR1 is MNHEY and CDR2 SVGAGI. In DNA, the CDR3 is TGTGCCAGCCAAACAACTAGCGGGAGAGGGCCCGGGGAGCTGTTTTTT. It encodes CASQTTSGRGPGELFF.

This clonotype was detected many times. A library prepared for alpha chains yielded this beta chain as an off-target read; its size is of little meaning. The chain employs TRBV29-1 and TRBJ2-2; TRBD1 matches 8 bases. Trimming cost V 6 bases and J 1 base; bases outside gene matches: 7. Germline V lookup: CDR1 SQVTM, CDR2 ANQGSEA. The CDR3 sequence is 15 residues long. For the CDR3, the DNA is TGCAGCGTAAGGCAGGGGGCAGGGAACACCGGGGAGCTGTTTTTT. It is translated as CSVRQGAGNTGELFF.

This clonotype was seen many times. This beta chain lies outside the target of a library built for alpha chains; its clone size means little. This chain connects TRBV20-1 to TRBJ2-6, with D unresolved. The CDR3 has 16 amino acids. Germline V CDR1 and CDR2: DFQATT, SNEGSKA (reference sequence). V lost 3 bases and J 3 bases, leaving 15 bases between the germline ends. The CDR3 coding sequence is TGCAGTGCTAGTTCTTTAGGTATCAGTGGGGCCAACGTCCTGACTTTC. Its protein product is CSASSLGISGANVLTF.

This clonotype was observed many times. In a library made to pick up alpha chains, this beta chain is a stray read with a size that means little. The gene calls are TRBV7-2 and TRBJ1-1; D gene uncertain. Trimming removed 0 bases from V and 1 base from J, with 6 bases in between. CDR3 length equals 14 residues. Germline values: CDR1 SGHTA, CDR2 FQGNSA. The DNA of the CDR3 is TGTGCCAGCAGCTTAGCGCTAGGGAACACTGAAGCTTTCTTT. Its translation is CASSLALGNTEAFF.

By sample share, this clonotype is medium-sized. The library was built for alpha chains, so this beta chain is an off-target read and its size means little. The CDR3 sequence is CASSQTSSQETQYF. The CDR3 DNA reads as TGTGCCAGCAGTCAAACTAGCAGCCAAGAGACCCAGTACTTC. The J gene is TRBJ2-5, the V gene TRBV12-3 or TRBV12-4; maybe TRBD2 (6 bases). The CDR3 consists of 14 residues. The V end lost 5 bases, the J end lost 1 base, and 11 bases lay between the germline ends.

This clonotype has ten or more counts. A library prepared for alpha chains yielded this beta chain as an off-target read; its size is of little meaning. The CDR3 nucleotides read TGCGCCAGCAGCCAAGTTATTAGACTAGCGGCAGATACGCAGTATTTT. As protein: CASSQVIRLAADTQYF. This rearrangement joins TRBV4-3 to TRBJ2-3, with 9 bases lining up with TRBD2. The germline V gene encodes CDR1 LGHNA and CDR2 YSLEER. V lost 1 base, J lost 4 bases, and 6 bases stayed unmatched. CDR3 length equals 16 residues.

By sample share, this clonotype is medium-sized (0.01 to 0.1%). The library was prepared for alpha chains; this beta chain is a stray read, so its frequency means little. The chain carries TRBV9 and TRBJ2-1; D is perhaps TRBD1 (6 bases). Looked up from germline, CDR1 is SGDLS and CDR2 is YYNGEE. This CDR3 spans 15 amino acids. The V gene lost 0 bases and the J gene lost 6 bases, with 13 bases spanning the gap. CDR3 bases: TGTGCCAGCAGCGTAGGAGGGGACACCTCCAATGAGCAGTTCTTC. This translates into CASSVGGDTSNEQFF.

This clonotype appeared many times. A library made for alpha chains picked up this beta chain off target, so its size means little. J is TRBJ2-7 and V is TRBV6-2 or TRBV6-3; D is unresolved. CDR1 and CDR2 from the germline V gene are MNHEY and SVGEGT. CDR3 length equals 12 residues. V was clipped by 4 bases and J by 1 base, with 5 bases between them. In DNA form, the CDR3 reads TGTGCCAGCAGTTTTTCTTCCTACGAGCAGTACTTC. Its protein product is CASSFSSYEQYF.

This clonotype was counted at least ten times. Within a library made for alpha chains, this beta chain is off target, and its count is uninformative. The chain is built from TRBV27 and TRBJ2-1; 9 nucleotides align to TRBD2. There are 15 residues in the CDR3. V lost 4 bases and J lost 5; bases outside the gene matches: 6. Germline values: CDR1 MNHEY, CDR2 SMNVEV (reference sequence). CDR3 sequence (DNA): TGTGCCAGCAGTTCTTGGACTAGCGCCCACAATGAGCAGTTCTTC. It yields the protein CASSSWTSAHNEQFF.